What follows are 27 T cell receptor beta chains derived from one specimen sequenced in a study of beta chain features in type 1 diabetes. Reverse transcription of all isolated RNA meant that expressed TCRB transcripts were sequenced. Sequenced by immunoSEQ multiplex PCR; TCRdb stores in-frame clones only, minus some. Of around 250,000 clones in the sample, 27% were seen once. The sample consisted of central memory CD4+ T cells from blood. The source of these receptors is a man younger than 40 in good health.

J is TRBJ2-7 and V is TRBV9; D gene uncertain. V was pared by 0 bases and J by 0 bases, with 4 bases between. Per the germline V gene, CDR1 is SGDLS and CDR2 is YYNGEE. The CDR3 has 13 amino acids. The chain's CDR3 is CASSVGSSYEQYF. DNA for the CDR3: TGTGCCAGCAGCGTAGGGAGCTCCTACGAGCAGTACTTC.

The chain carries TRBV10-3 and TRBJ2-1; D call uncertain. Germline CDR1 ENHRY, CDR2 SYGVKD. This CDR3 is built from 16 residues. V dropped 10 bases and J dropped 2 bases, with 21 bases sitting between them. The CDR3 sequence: CATTARTDNTYNEQFF. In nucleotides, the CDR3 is TGTGCCACCACTGCGCGGACGGATAACACCTACAATGAGCAGTTCTTC.

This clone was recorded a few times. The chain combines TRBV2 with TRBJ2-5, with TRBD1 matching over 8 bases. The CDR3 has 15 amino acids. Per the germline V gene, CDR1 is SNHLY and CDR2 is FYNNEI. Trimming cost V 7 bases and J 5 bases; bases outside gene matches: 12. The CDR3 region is CASNQLGQGGETQYF. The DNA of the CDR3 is TGTGCCAGCAACCAACTAGGACAGGGAGGCGAGACCCAGTACTTC.

The CDR3 reads CASTVTSRNEQFF. CDR3 bases: TGTGCCAGCACCGTGACTAGTCGGAATGAGCAGTTCTTC. The J gene is TRBJ2-1, the V gene TRBV7-2, with TRBD2 as a possible D gene (6 bases). The length of the CDR3 is 13 residues. The germline CDR1 and CDR2 sequences are SGHTA and FQGNSA. V lost 7 bases and J lost 7, with 14 bases in between.

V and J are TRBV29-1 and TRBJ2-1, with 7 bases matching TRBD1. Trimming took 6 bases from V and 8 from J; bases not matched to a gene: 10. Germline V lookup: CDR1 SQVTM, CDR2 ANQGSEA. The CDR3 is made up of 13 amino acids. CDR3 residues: CSVCWGQGDEQFF. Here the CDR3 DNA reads TGCAGCGTCTGCTGGGGCCAGGGGGATGAGCAGTTCTTC.

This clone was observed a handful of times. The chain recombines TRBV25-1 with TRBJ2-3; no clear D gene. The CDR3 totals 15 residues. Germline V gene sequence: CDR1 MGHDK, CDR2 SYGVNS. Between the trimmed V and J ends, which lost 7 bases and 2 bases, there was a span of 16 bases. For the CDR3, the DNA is TGTGCCAGCATGGGTCATCTTTCCTTCACAGATACGCAGTATTTT. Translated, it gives CASMGHLSFTDTQYF.

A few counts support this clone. CDR3 DNA: TGTGCCAGCGCGGGCCCGGGACTAGCGGACCTCCCGCGGCGTGAGCAGTTCTTC. Protein product: CASAGPGLADLPRREQFF. This rearrangement joins TRBV25-1 to TRBJ2-1, with TRBD2 matching 11 bases. Germline V gene sequence: CDR1 MGHDK, CDR2 SYGVNS. J lost 9 bases, V lost 8 bases, and 21 bases had no gene match. The CDR3 loop spans 18 amino acids.

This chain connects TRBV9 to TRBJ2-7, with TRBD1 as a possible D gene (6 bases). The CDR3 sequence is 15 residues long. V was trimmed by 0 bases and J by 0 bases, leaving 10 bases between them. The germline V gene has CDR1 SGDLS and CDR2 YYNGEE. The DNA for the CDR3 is TGTGCCAGCAGCGTAGGACAGGTGCCCTCCTACGAGCAGTACTTC. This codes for CASSVGQVPSYEQYF.

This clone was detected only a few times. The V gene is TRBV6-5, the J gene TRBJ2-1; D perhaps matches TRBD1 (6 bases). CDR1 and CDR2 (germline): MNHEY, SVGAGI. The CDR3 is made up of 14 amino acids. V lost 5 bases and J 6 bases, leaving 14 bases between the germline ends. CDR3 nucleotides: TGTGCCAGCAGTGACCCGGGACACCGCAATGAGCAGTTCTTC. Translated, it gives CASSDPGHRNEQFF.

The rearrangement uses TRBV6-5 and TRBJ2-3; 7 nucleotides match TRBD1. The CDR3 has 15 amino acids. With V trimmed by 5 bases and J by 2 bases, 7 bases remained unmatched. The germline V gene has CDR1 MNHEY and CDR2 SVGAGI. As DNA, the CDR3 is TGTGCCAGCAGTCCACAACAGGGGCCCACAGATACGCAGTATTTT. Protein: CASSPQQGPTDTQYF.

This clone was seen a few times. The CDR3 coding sequence is TGCGCCAGCAGCTCGGGGGCCTCGACAGGTGCGTATGAGCAGTTCTTC. It translates to CASSSGASTGAYEQFF. The chain uses TRBV5-1 and TRBJ2-1; possibly TRBD1 or TRBD2 for D (6 bases each). The V end was cut by 3 bases, the J end by 8 bases, with 21 bases between. CDR1 SGHRS and CDR2 YFSETQ come from the germline V gene. The CDR3 spans 16 residues. The whole variable domain, remainder taken from reference TRBV5-1 and TRBJ2-1, is KAGVTQTPRYLIKTRGQQVTLSCSPISGHRSVSWYQQTPGQGLQFLFEYFSETQRNKGNFPGRFSGRQFSNSRSEMNVSTLELGDSALYLCASSSGASTGAYEQFFGPGTRLTVL.

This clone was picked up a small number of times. This chain's CDR3 is CASSNRGQGTEAFF. CDR3 bases: TGCGCCAGCTCCAACAGGGGCCAGGGGACTGAAGCTTTCTTT. V and J are TRBV5-1 and TRBJ1-1; 7 nucleotides agree with TRBD1. After removal of 7 bases from V and 5 bases from J, the junction contained 11 bases not matched to a gene. Germline CDR1 SGHRS, CDR2 YFSETQ. This CDR3 is built from 14 residues.

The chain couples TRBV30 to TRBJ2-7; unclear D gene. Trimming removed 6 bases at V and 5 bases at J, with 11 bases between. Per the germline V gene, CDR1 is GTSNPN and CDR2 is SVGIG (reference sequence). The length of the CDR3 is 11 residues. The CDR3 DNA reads TGTGCCTGCTCCGAGTTGGACGAGCAGTACTTC. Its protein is CACSELDEQYF.

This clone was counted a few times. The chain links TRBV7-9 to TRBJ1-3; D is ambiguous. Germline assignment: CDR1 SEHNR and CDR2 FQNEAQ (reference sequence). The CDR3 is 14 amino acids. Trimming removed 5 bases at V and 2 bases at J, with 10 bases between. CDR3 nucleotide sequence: TGTGCCAGCAGCCCCGACATAGCTGGAAACACCATATATTTT. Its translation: CASSPDIAGNTIYF.

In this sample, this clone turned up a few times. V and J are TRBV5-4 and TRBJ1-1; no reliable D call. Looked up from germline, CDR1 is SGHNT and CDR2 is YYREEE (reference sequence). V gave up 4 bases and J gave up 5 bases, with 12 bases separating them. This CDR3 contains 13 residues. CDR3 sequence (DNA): TGTGCCAGCAGCGACGGGCAGAGAACTGAAGCTTTCTTT. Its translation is CASSDGQRTEAFF.

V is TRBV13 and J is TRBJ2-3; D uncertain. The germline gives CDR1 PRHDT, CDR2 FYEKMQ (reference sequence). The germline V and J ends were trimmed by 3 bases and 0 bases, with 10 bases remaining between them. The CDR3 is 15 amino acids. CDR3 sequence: CASSLEMGSTDTQYF. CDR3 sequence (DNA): TGTGCCAGCAGCTTGGAGATGGGGAGCACAGATACGCAGTATTTT. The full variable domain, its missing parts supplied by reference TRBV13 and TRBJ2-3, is AAGVIQSPRHLIKEKRETATLKCYPIPRHDTVYWYQQGPGQDPQFLISFYEKMQSDKGSIPDRFSAQQFSDYHSELNMSSLELGDSALYFCASSLEMGSTDTQYFGPGTRLTVL.

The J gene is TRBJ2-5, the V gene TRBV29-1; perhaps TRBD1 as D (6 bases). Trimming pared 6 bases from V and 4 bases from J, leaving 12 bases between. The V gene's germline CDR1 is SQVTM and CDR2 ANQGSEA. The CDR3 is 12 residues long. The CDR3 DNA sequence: TGCAGCGTGGCAACAGGGTCAGAGACCCAGTACTTC. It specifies CSVATGSETQYF. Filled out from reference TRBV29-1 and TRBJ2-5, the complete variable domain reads SAVISQKPSRDICQRGTSLTIQCQVDSQVTMMFWYRQQPGQSLTLIATANQGSEATYESGFVIDKFPISRPNLTFSTLTVSNMSPEDSSIYLCSVATGSETQYFGPGTRLLVL.

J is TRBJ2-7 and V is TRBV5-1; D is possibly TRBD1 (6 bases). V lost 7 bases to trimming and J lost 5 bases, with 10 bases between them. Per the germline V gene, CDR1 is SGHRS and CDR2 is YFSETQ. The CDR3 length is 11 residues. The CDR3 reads CASAGVDEQYF. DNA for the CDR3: TGCGCCAGCGCAGGGGTCGACGAGCAGTACTTC.

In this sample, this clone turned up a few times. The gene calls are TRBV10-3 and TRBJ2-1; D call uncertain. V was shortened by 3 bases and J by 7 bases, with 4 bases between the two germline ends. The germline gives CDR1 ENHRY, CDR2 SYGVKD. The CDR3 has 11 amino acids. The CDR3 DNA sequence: TGTGCCATCAGTGATCGAAATGAGCAGTTCTTC. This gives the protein CAISDRNEQFF.

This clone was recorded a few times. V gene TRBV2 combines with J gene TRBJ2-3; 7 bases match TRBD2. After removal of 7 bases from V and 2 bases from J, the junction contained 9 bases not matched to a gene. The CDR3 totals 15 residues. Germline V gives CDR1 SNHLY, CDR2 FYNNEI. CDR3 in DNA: TGTGCCAGCACCGCAGAGCGGGGACCCACAGATACGCAGTATTTT. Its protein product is CASTAERGPTDTQYF.

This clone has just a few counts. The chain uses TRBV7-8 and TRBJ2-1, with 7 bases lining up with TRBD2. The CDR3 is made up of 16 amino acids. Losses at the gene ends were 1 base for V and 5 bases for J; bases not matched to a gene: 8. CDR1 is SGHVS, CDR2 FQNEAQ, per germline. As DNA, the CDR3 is TGTGCCAGCAGCTTAGGCGTCGGGAGGACCCACAATGAGCAGTTCTTC. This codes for CASSLGVGRTHNEQFF.

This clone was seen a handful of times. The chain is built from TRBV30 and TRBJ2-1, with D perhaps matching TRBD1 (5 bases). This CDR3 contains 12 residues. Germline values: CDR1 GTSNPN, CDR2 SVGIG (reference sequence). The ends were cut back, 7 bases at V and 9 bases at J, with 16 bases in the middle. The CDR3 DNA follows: TGTGCCTTGAATCAGGGTTTAGGTGAGCAGTTCTTC. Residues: CALNQGLGEQFF.

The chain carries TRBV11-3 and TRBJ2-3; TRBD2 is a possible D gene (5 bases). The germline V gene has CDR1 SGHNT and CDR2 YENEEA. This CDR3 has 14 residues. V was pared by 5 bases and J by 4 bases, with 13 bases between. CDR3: CASSHSELSDTQYF. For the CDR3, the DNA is TGTGCCAGCAGCCATAGCGAACTTTCAGATACGCAGTATTTT.

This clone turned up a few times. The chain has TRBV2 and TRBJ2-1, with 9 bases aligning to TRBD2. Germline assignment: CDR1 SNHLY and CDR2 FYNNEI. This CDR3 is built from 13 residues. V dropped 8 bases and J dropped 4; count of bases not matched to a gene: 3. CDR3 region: CASLAGQYNEQFF. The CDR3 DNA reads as TGTGCCAGCCTAGCGGGGCAATACAATGAGCAGTTCTTC.

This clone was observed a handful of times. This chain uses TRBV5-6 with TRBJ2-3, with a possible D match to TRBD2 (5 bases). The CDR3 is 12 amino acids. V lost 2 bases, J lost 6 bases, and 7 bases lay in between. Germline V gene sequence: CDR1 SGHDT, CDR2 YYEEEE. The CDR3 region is CASSFGLDTQYF. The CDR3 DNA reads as TGTGCCAGCAGCTTTGGACTCGATACGCAGTATTTT.

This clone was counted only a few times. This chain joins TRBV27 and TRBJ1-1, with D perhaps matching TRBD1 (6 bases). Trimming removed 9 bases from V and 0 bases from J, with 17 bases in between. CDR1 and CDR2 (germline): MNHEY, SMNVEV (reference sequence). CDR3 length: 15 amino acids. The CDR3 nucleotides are TGTGCCAGTTACGGCTTGGACAGCCTGAACACTGAAGCTTTCTTT. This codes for CASYGLDSLNTEAFF.

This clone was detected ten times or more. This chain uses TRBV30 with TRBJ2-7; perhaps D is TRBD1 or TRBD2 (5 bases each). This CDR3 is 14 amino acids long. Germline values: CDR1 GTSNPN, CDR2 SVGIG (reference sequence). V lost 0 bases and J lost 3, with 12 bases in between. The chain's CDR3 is CAWSVLGALYEQYF. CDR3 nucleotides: TGTGCCTGGAGTGTACTCGGGGCCCTCTACGAGCAGTACTTC.